The clone carrying this T cell receptor beta chain has just a few counts. The data were obtained in a study of cytomegalovirus exposure and HLA in healthy donors. The PCR ran on 60 Vbeta and 13 Jbeta primers. The protocol was immunoSEQ multiplex PCR, while the TCRdb copy is restricted to in-frame clones and leaves out a portion. The data hold under 120,000 clones, with 55% to 65% observed a single time. The donors were healthy bone marrow donors. The CDR3 has 16 amino acids. Germline V lookup: CDR1 SGHRS, CDR2 YFSETQ. J gave up 10 bases and V 7 bases, and 18 bases lay outside the gene matches. This TCR was sampled from a man aged 30 to 45 in good health and CMV-seropositive. The chain has TRBV5-1 and TRBJ1-4, with TRBD1 identical over 8 bases. Material for sequencing was PBMCs. For the CDR3, the DNA is TGCGCCAGCGGGCCCGGACAGGGATTCTTTATGGCAAAACTGTTTTTT. Its translation: CASGPGQGFFMAKLFF.